This T cell receptor (beta chain) came from a study of cytomegalovirus exposure and HLA in healthy donors. Broader study findings: In a later analysis, an Asian-associated ancestry cluster reportedly showed fewer N-insertions than the approximately 670-donor mean.

Both 60 Vbeta primers and 13 Jbeta primers went into the PCR. The method was immunoSEQ multiplex PCR; TCRdb's version includes in-frame clones alone and lacks a portion of them. The repertoire holds around 210,000 clones, with around 80% as singletons. Germline V gene lookup returns CDR1 SGHRS and CDR2 YFSETQ. Trimming removed 1 base at V and 5 bases at J, with 18 bases between. This CDR3 is built from 16 residues. Concerning this clone itself: The target antigen is unknown.

The chain uses TRBV5-1 and TRBJ2-5, with TRBD2 as a possible D gene (6 bases). This receptor was identified in a boy between 10 and 17 years old in good health and CMV-seronegative. The source material was PBMCs. The CDR3 DNA sequence: TGCGCCAGCAGCTTGAGTCCTCCGGGAGAGGGGGAGACCCAGTACTTC. Its translation is CASSLSPPGEGETQYF.